This is a list of T cell receptor beta chains from one sample in a study of cytomegalovirus exposure and HLA in healthy donors. Method: immunoSEQ multiplex PCR; TCRdb's copy keeps in-frame clones and lacks some. The sample consists of about 88,000 clones, around 90% of them appearing once. Sequencing was done on a sample of PBMCs. The receptor set was obtained from a man aged 18 to 29 in good health and CMV-seronegative. Both conserved end residues are part of each CDR3. D genes are given only for firm matches. Expanded clones get a size class; other rows say once, few or many, or leave the size out.

size,D,J,V,CDR3,DNA
NA,TRBD1,TRBJ1-4,TRBV6-1,CASISTGGTEKLFF,TGTGCCAGCATTTCGACAGGGGGAACTGAAAAACTGTTTTTT
NA,NA,TRBJ1-2,TRBV19,CASSRDFPSGYTF,TGTGCCAGTAGTCGAGACTTCCCTAGTGGCTACACCTTC
once,NA,TRBJ1-6,TRBV4-3,CASSQGNFNSPLHF,TGCGCCAGCAGCCAAGGAAACTTTAATTCACCCCTCCACTTT
NA,TRBD2,TRBJ2-5,TRBV28,CASSLPSGRPETQYF,TGTGCCAGCAGTTTACCTAGCGGGAGACCAGAGACCCAGTACTTC
NA,NA,TRBJ2-2,TRBV6-6,CASRWGGTSIAGELFF,TGTGCCAGCAGATGGGGGGGCACTTCTATTGCCGGGGAGCTGTTTTTT
NA,NA,TRBJ1-6,TRBV27,CASSFDARSSYNSPLHF,TGTGCCAGCAGTTTCGATGCAAGGAGCTCCTATAATTCACCCCTCCACTTT
NA,TRBD1,TRBJ1-5,TRBV7-2,CASSSGTGDYQPQHF,TGTGCCAGCAGCTCGGGGACAGGGGATTACCAGCCCCAGCATTTT
NA,NA,TRBJ2-6,TRBV11-1,CASSPTSGVSGANVLTF,TGTGCCAGCAGCCCAACCTCCGGGGTCTCTGGGGCCAACGTCCTGACTTTC
NA,NA,TRBJ2-7,TRBV27,CASRQGGYEQYF,TGTGCCAGCAGACAAGGGGGCTACGAGCAGTACTTC
NA,TRBD2,TRBJ2-7,TRBV4-1,CASSQPLSGSVGVEQYF,TGCGCCAGCAGCCAACCACTTAGCGGGAGTGTGGGTGTGGAGCAGTACTTC
few,TRBD2,TRBJ2-3,TRBV18,CASSPLAGGLTDTQYF,TGTGCCAGCTCACCCCTAGCGGGAGGCCTCACAGATACGCAGTATTTT
NA,NA,TRBJ1-2,TRBV29-1,CSETRGAANYGYTF,TGCAGCGAGACCCGCGGAGCGGCTAACTATGGCTACACCTTC
NA,NA,TRBJ2-3,TRBV9,CASSVEGTGRVDTQYF,TGTGCCAGCAGCGTAGAAGGCACAGGCCGTGTAGATACGCAGTATTTT
NA,NA,TRBJ1-2,TRBV5-4,CASSSSVEDGYTF,TGTGCCAGCAGCTCATCGGTAGAAGATGGCTACACCTTC
NA,TRBD2,TRBJ2-1,TRBV9,CASSARSGTSGRGNEQFF,TGTGCCAGCAGCGCCCGTTCTGGGACTAGCGGGCGAGGCAATGAGCAGTTCTTC
NA,NA,TRBJ1-5,TRBV2,CASSDPGGDQPQHF,TGTGCCAGCAGTGATCCGGGGGGCGATCAGCCCCAGCATTTT
NA,NA,TRBJ2-1,TRBV29-1,CSAREASYNEQFF,TGCAGCGCCCGAGAGGCCTCCTACAATGAGCAGTTCTTC
NA,NA,TRBJ2-1,TRBV29-1,CSGGLNNEQFF,TGCAGCGGAGGACTGAACAATGAGCAGTTCTTC
NA,TRBD2,TRBJ2-1,TRBV7-7,CASSTSGNNEQFF,TGTGCTAGCAGCACTAGCGGGAACAATGAGCAGTTCTTC
NA,TRBD2,TRBJ2-5,TRBV7-2,CASSLSSGAQETQYF,TGTGCCAGCAGCTTGAGTAGCGGGGCACAAGAGACCCAGTACTTC
NA,TRBD1,TRBJ2-3,TRBV27,CASSLGQPKDTQYF,TGTGCCAGCAGTTTGGGACAGCCAAAGGATACGCAGTATTTT
NA,NA,TRBJ2-1,TRBV7-2,CASSLYRSNEQFF,TGTGCCAGCAGCTTATATCGTAGTAATGAGCAGTTCTTC
once,TRBD1,TRBJ1-1,TRBV5-6,CASSLDRANTEAFF,TGTGCCAGCAGCTTAGACAGGGCTAACACTGAAGCTTTCTTT
NA,TRBD2,TRBJ2-7,TRBV5-1,CASKGLAGGTYEQYF,TGCGCCAGCAAGGGACTAGCGGGAGGAACCTACGAGCAGTACTTC
few,NA,TRBJ1-2,TRBV6-5,CASTLRGQPYGYTF,TGTGCCAGCACTTTACGCGGACAGCCCTATGGCTACACCTTC
NA,NA,TRBJ2-1,TRBV29-1,CSVEIAAEGSGEQFF,TGCAGCGTTGAAATAGCGGCCGAGGGTAGCGGTGAGCAGTTCTTC
NA,TRBD1,TRBJ1-4,TRBV18,CASSPWSGQAATNEKLFF,TGTGCCAGCTCACCTTGGTCGGGACAGGCTGCAACTAATGAAAAACTGTTTTTT
NA,NA,TRBJ1-1,TRBV19,CASRQPTGNTEAFF,TGTGCCAGTAGACAACCGACTGGTAACACTGAAGCTTTCTTT
NA,TRBD2,TRBJ2-1,TRBV28,CASSLYSGRAASKQFF,TGTGCCAGCAGTTTATATAGCGGGCGGGCGGCAAGTAAGCAGTTCTTC
NA,TRBD1,TRBJ2-7,TRBV27,CASSGTGGYEQYF,TGTGCCAGCTCCGGGACAGGGGGCTACGAGCAGTACTTC
NA,TRBD2,TRBJ2-3,TRBV7-9,CASSSASGTYTDTQYF,TGTGCCAGCAGTTCCGCTAGCGGGACATACACAGATACGCAGTATTTT
NA,NA,TRBJ2-2,TRBV28,CASSFWGAEVLLFGELFF,TGTGCCAGCAGTTTTTGGGGAGCCGAGGTGTTGTTGTTCGGGGAGCTGTTTTTT
NA,NA,TRBJ2-1,TRBV5-4,CASSIASEQFF,TGTGCCAGCAGCATAGCGAGTGAGCAGTTCTTC